One and the same sample provided the 31 T cell receptor beta chains below, sequenced in a study of CD8 T cells in Susac syndrome. After extraction with the RNeasy kit, roughly 0.45 to 1 ug of the RNA was reverse transcribed using random hexamers. TCRdb recomputed calls from the immunoSEQ multiplex PCR reads with MiXCR, one row per CDR3 protein. The sample includes some 190,000 distinct CDR3 sequences, around 93% of them seen just once. Specimen: CD4+ T cells from PBMCs. The source of these receptors is a human donor with Susac syndrome.

This chain joins TRBV9 and TRBJ2-3, with D unresolved. Per the germline V gene, CDR1 is SGDLS and CDR2 is YYNGEE. This CDR3 is built from 15 residues. V lost 7 bases to trimming and J lost 0 bases, with 15 bases between them. This CDR3 reads CASGQWVISTDTQYF. The CDR3 DNA follows: TGTGCCAGCGGTCAGTGGGTGATTAGCACAGATACGCAGTATTTT.

This chain joins TRBV20-1 and TRBJ1-6; D call uncertain. Trimming took 0 bases from V and 10 from J, leaving 4 bases between them. CDR1 and CDR2 from the germline V gene are DFQATT and SNEGSKA (reference sequence). The CDR3 is 11 residues long. The CDR3 here is CSARDGSPLHF. In nucleotides, the CDR3 is TGCAGTGCTAGAGACGGATCACCCCTCCACTTT.

Turning to this clonotype: A junction end diverges from the germline sequence, so it may reflect a read error. The chain joins TRBV20-1 to TRBJ2-3, with 10 positions matching TRBD2. The CDR3 runs to 15 residues. Germline V CDR1 and CDR2: DFQATT, SNEGSKA (reference sequence). The CDR3 reads CSARGLAEDTDTQYF. The CDR3 coding sequence is TGCAGTGCGAGAGGACTAGCGGAGGACACAGATACGCAGTATTTT.

The V and J genes are TRBV28 and TRBJ2-1; no firm D call. The CDR3 has 11 residues. The V end was cut by 7 bases, the J end by 7 bases, with 8 bases between. Germline V gene lookup returns CDR1 MDHEN and CDR2 SYDVKM. In DNA, the CDR3 is TGTGCCAGCAACCTCGAAAATGAGCAGTTCTTC. This codes for CASNLENEQFF.

The chain uses TRBV5-6 and TRBJ1-5; 8 bases fit TRBD1. Germline CDR1 reads SGHDT; CDR2 reads YYEEEE. The CDR3 has 15 residues. The V gene end was trimmed by 0 bases and the J gene end by 5 bases; junction bases not matched to a gene: 4. The CDR3 protein is CASSLGLGQDQPQHF. CDR3 sequence (DNA): TGTGCCAGCAGCTTGGGTTTGGGACAGGATCAGCCCCAGCATTTT.

This chain joins TRBV30 and TRBJ1-5; D possibly corresponds to TRBD1 (5 bases). Trimming removed 2 bases from V and 2 bases from J, with 13 bases in between. The germline gives CDR1 GTSNPN, CDR2 SVGIG (reference sequence). The CDR3 is 15 amino acids. The CDR3 region has the DNA TGTGCCTGGAGTCCCGGACACGGAGGCAATCAGCCCCAGCATTTT. As protein: CAWSPGHGGNQPQHF.

This chain joins TRBV28 and TRBJ1-1, with unresolved D. Germline CDR1 is MDHEN and CDR2 is SYDVKM. The CDR3 has 12 residues. The V end lost 8 bases, the J end lost 2 bases, and 9 bases lay between the germline ends. The CDR3 loop reads CASRQANTEAFF. The CDR3 bases are TGTGCCAGCCGCCAGGCAAACACTGAAGCTTTCTTT.

The chain has TRBV12-3 or TRBV12-4 and TRBJ1-1; D is uncertain. The length of the CDR3 is 14 residues. V shed 2 bases and J shed 1 base, with 8 bases lying between them. The CDR3 loop is CASSLLVGNTEAFF. The CDR3 DNA sequence: TGTGCCAGCAGTTTACTGGTGGGGAACACTGAAGCTTTCTTT.

The chain recombines TRBV28 with TRBJ1-1; 8 nucleotides line up with TRBD1. After removal of 7 bases from V and 0 bases from J, the junction contained 10 bases not matched to a gene. The CDR3 runs to 16 residues. CDR1 MDHEN and CDR2 SYDVKM come from the germline V gene. As DNA, the CDR3 is TGTGCCAGCAACCCACCGGGACAGGTATTGAACACTGAAGCTTTCTTT. Translated: CASNPPGQVLNTEAFF.

This chain links TRBV7-3 with TRBJ2-3, with TRBD1 matching 7 bases. J gave up 0 bases and V 2 bases, and 2 bases lay outside the gene matches. CDR3 length: 15 amino acids. Germline assignment: CDR1 SGHTA and CDR2 FQGTGA. The CDR3 DNA is TGTGCCAGCAGCTTAGAGGGGGCCAGCACAGATACGCAGTATTTT. Amino acids: CASSLEGASTDTQYF.

The chain combines TRBV4-3 with TRBJ1-2; 7 bases align to TRBD1. The germline V gene encodes CDR1 LGHNA and CDR2 YSLEER. V trimming: 8 bases; J trimming: 1 base; junction bases outside the gene matches: 7. CDR3 length: 14 amino acids. The CDR3 spells CASRRAGGNYGYTF. The CDR3 DNA reads TGCGCCAGCCGCCGAGCAGGGGGTAACTATGGCTACACCTTC.

This clonotype was seen a single time. CDR3 coding DNA: TGTGCCAGCAGCTCGGGGGGGGTTGATCAGCCCCAGCATTTT. As protein: CASSSGGVDQPQHF. The chain is built from TRBV7-9 and TRBJ1-5; weak D call: TRBD1 (5 bases). The V gene's germline CDR1 is SEHNR and CDR2 FQNEAQ (reference sequence). This CDR3 is built from 14 residues. V was trimmed by 4 bases and J by 5 bases, leaving 12 bases between them.

Written as DNA, the CDR3 is TGTGCCAGCAGCGTAGCTGTCCAAGAGACCCAGTACTTC. It translates to CASSVAVQETQYF. V gene TRBV9 combines with J gene TRBJ2-5; D gene unclear. V lost 0 bases, J lost 1 base, and 4 bases lay in between. The CDR3 extends over 13 amino acids. Germline loops: CDR1 SGDLS, CDR2 YYNGEE.

The J gene is TRBJ2-1, the V gene TRBV28, with D possibly matching TRBD1 (6 bases). The germline CDR1 and CDR2 sequences are MDHEN and SYDVKM. Trimming cost V 5 bases and J 6 bases, with 17 bases left between them. The CDR3 length is 15 residues. The CDR3 loop is CASSRGGHSINEQFF. The DNA of the CDR3 is TGTGCCAGCAGTCGAGGGGGACATTCAATCAATGAGCAGTTCTTC.

The chain employs TRBV19 and TRBJ1-6; TRBD1 matches at 7 bases. V was clipped by 8 bases and J by 5 bases; unmatched bases: 6. The germline gives CDR1 LNHDA, CDR2 SQIVND (reference sequence). The CDR3 is 14 amino acids. The CDR3 coding sequence is TGTGCCAGTGACCCCGGGACAGATAATTCACCCCTCCACTTT. Translating gives CASDPGTDNSPLHF.

V is TRBV6-1 and J is TRBJ2-5, with D maybe TRBD2 (6 bases). Germline V lookup: CDR1 MNHNS, CDR2 SASEGT. CDR3 size: 11 residues. Trimming took 8 bases from V and 5 from J, leaving 9 bases between them. This chain's CDR3 is CASEGRETQYF. In DNA, the CDR3 is TGTGCCAGCGAGGGGAGGGAGACCCAGTACTTC.

The chain recombines TRBV30 with TRBJ2-7, with TRBD1 as a possible D gene (5 bases). Germline CDR1 reads GTSNPN; CDR2 reads SVGIG (reference sequence). V lost 3 bases to trimming and J lost 3 bases, with 15 bases between them. CDR3 size: 14 residues. CDR3 region: CAWSLGQSDYEQYF. DNA for the CDR3: TGTGCCTGGAGCCTGGGGCAGAGTGACTACGAGCAGTACTTC.

The count of this clonotype is one. V gene TRBV7-9 combines with J gene TRBJ1-3; D is undetermined. This CDR3 comprises 14 residues. With 5 bases removed from V and 0 bases from J, the gap between germline ends came to 8 bases. Germline values: CDR1 SEHNR, CDR2 FQNEAQ (reference sequence). CDR3 in DNA: TGTGCCAGCAGCCTGGAGGTCTCTGGAAACACCATATATTTT. Amino acids: CASSLEVSGNTIYF.

The V and J genes are TRBV9 and TRBJ1-6; 7 bases line up with TRBD1. The V gene's germline CDR1 is SGDLS and CDR2 YYNGEE. J gave up 5 bases and V 6 bases, and 8 bases lay outside the gene matches. CDR3 length equals 15 residues. In DNA form, the CDR3 reads TGTGCCAGCACCGCCACCGGGACAGATAATTCACCCCTCCACTTT. The encoded protein is CASTATGTDNSPLHF.

A single count supports this clonotype. This chain uses TRBV30 with TRBJ2-1; weak D call: TRBD2 (7 bases). From germline, CDR1 is GTSNPN and CDR2 SVGIG (reference sequence). The V and J ends lost 8 bases and 7 bases respectively, with 21 bases between them. The CDR3 spans 14 residues. The DNA for the CDR3 is TGTGCCGCCCACCCGGGGGGCGGAGGGAATGAGCAGTTCTTC. Protein product: CAAHPGGGGNEQFF.

The gene calls are TRBV9 and TRBJ2-1; TRBD2 matches 10 bases. This CDR3 comprises 17 residues. Germline V gene lookup returns CDR1 SGDLS and CDR2 YYNGEE. V was pared by 0 bases and J by 5 bases, with 8 bases of the junction left unmatched. The CDR3 DNA sequence: TGTGCCAGCAGCGTAGAGGGGGGACTAGCGAAAAACAATGAGCAGTTCTTC. Amino acid sequence: CASSVEGGLAKNNEQFF.

This sequence joins TRBV5-4 and TRBJ2-3; 7 bases align to TRBD1. Germline-derived CDR1 and CDR2 are SGHNT and YYREEE (reference sequence). The CDR3 is 15 amino acids. J lost 1 base, V lost 0 bases, and 2 bases had no gene match. As DNA, the CDR3 is TGTGCCAGCAGCTTGGAGGGGACAGGCACAGATACGCAGTATTTT. This translates into CASSLEGTGTDTQYF.

This chain joins TRBV4-2 and TRBJ2-3, with D possibly being TRBD2 (5 bases). The germline CDR1 and CDR2 sequences are LGHNA and YNFKEQ. This CDR3 has 16 amino acids. Trimming removed 0 bases at V and 7 bases at J, with 17 bases between. The CDR3 sequence is CASSQDPYSGRNTQYF. As DNA, the CDR3 is TGTGCCAGCAGCCAAGATCCGTACAGCGGTAGGAATACGCAGTATTTT.

Here the CDR3 DNA reads TGTGCCAGCAGGGCGCCACAGACAGGTCGGCCCCAGCATTTT. It encodes CASRAPQTGRPQHF. V gene TRBV6-2 or TRBV6-3 combines with J gene TRBJ1-5; possibly TRBD1 for D (6 bases). This CDR3 is built from 14 residues. CDR1 and CDR2 from the germline V gene are MNHEY and SVGEGT. V lost 6 bases to trimming and J lost 9 bases, with 18 bases between them.

This rearrangement joins TRBV15 to TRBJ1-3; TRBD1 might be the D (5 bases). Germline values: CDR1 LNHNV, CDR2 YYDKDF (reference sequence). CDR3 length: 14 amino acids. V lost 1 base and J 2 bases, leaving 6 bases between the germline ends. The CDR3 DNA is TGTGCCACCAGCAGAGCGGGGGCTGGAAACACCATATATTTT. Its translation: CATSRAGAGNTIYF.

The V and J genes are TRBV9 and TRBJ2-5; TRBD2 matches 9 bases. With 2 bases clipped from V and 3 bases from J, the junction kept 11 bases outside the gene matches. This CDR3 is 17 amino acids long. Germline V gives CDR1 SGDLS, CDR2 YYNGEE. In nucleotides, the CDR3 is TGTGCCAGCAGCGTGGGTGCTCGGCGGGGGGGCAAAGAGACCCAGTACTTC. The encoded protein is CASSVGARRGGKETQYF.

This sequence joins TRBV27 and TRBJ1-2, with D perhaps matching TRBD1 (5 bases). The germline gives CDR1 MNHEY, CDR2 SMNVEV (reference sequence). CDR3 size: 15 residues. V lost 4 bases and J 4 bases, leaving 16 bases between the germline ends. CDR3 in amino acids: CASSSQGGFSYGYTF. The CDR3, as DNA: TGTGCCAGCAGTTCTCAGGGTGGGTTTAGCTATGGCTACACCTTC.

Here the CDR3 reads CASSVTGGNTEAFF. Here the CDR3 DNA reads TGTGCCAGCAGTGTGACAGGTGGGAACACTGAAGCTTTCTTT. The V gene is TRBV6-5, the J gene TRBJ1-1, with D maybe TRBD1 (6 bases). This CDR3 comprises 14 residues. With 5 bases removed from V and 1 base from J, the gap between germline ends came to 11 bases. Germline CDR1 MNHEY, CDR2 SVGAGI.

The chain carries TRBV19 and TRBJ2-5, with 10 bases that match TRBD1. V dropped 4 bases and J dropped 4; count of bases not matched to a gene: 3. The CDR3 length is 14 residues. The germline V gene encodes CDR1 LNHDA and CDR2 SQIVND (reference sequence). The CDR3 loop is CASSTRQGAETQYF. CDR3 DNA: TGTGCCAGTAGTACCCGACAGGGGGCAGAGACCCAGTACTTC. Looking up the rest from reference TRBV19 and TRBJ2-5 gives the full variable domain: DGGITQSPKYLFRKEGQNVTLSCEQNLNHDAMYWYRQDPGQGLRLIYYSQIVNDFQKGDIAEGYSVSREKKESFPLTVTSAQKNPTAFYLCASSTRQGAETQYFGPGTRLLVL.

This chain uses TRBV28 with TRBJ2-2, with D perhaps matching TRBD2 (6 bases). The V and J ends lost 2 bases and 4 bases respectively, with 11 bases between them. The CDR3 runs 15 residues. The germline V gene has CDR1 MDHEN and CDR2 SYDVKM. CDR3 DNA sequence: TGTGCCAGCAGTTTAGGAGGGCAAGGCACCGGGGAGCTGTTTTTT. Translation: CASSLGGQGTGELFF.

The rearrangement links TRBV27 to TRBJ1-6; TRBD1 might be the D (5 bases). The CDR3 has 18 amino acids. The germline V gene has CDR1 MNHEY and CDR2 SMNVEV (reference sequence). Trimming pared 0 bases from V and 4 bases from J, leaving 16 bases between. This chain's CDR3 is CASSLSRRGTPYNSPLHF. DNA for the CDR3: TGTGCCAGCAGTTTATCGAGGAGGGGAACCCCTTATAATTCACCCCTCCACTTT.